This T cell receptor (beta chain) was retrieved from a study of blood T cell repertoires in COVID-19. Study details: Nucleic acid was either cDNA or gDNA, and it came from T cells, B-cell-depleted T cells, or PBMCs.

The V end lost 4 bases, the J end lost 5 bases, and 11 bases lay between the germline ends. The CDR3 is 13 residues long. Germline values: CDR1 SGHNT, CDR2 YENEEA. In the study's own analysis: Estimation of nucleated cell counts relied on the amplification of reference gene primers. Profiled with immunoSEQ multiplex PCR; TCRdb holds only in-frame clones, not every one. The D gene and trimming were derived from the DNA, and the V and J assignments and clone size from that table. The sample holds roughly 32,000 clones, about 91% seen once. The sequencing sample was made of peripheral blood. The chain is built from TRBV11-3 and TRBJ2-5; D unresolved. This clonotype was sampled from a human donor with active COVID-19. The donor label of this sample is uncertain. The CDR3 sequence is CASSSRVTETQYF. CDR3 sequence (DNA): TGTGCCAGCAGCTCTCGGGTTACGGAGACCCAGTACTTC.